These T cell receptor beta chains were read from a single sample in a study of shared clonotypes between healthy human individuals. This table comes from immunoSEQ multiplex PCR, and its TCRdb copy is limited to in-frame clones, with some not included. The data show about 800,000 clones, approximately 96% seen once. The sample taken for sequencing was naive CD8+ T cells sorted from blood. The receptor source for this set is a man in his thirties or forties in good health. Both conserved end residues are part of each CDR3. The D gene is left open where the match is weak. Clone size appears in some rows only: once, few, many, or a class for an expanded clone.

>TRBJ2-5|TRBD1|TRBV14|-
TGTGCCAGCAGGGGACAGGGTCAAGAGACCCAGTACTTC
CASRGQGQETQYF
>TRBJ1-2|-|TRBV27|-
TGTGCCAGCAGTTCTCAAGGGGTTAACTATGGCTACACCTTC
CASSSQGVNYGYTF
>TRBJ2-4|TRBD1|TRBV9|-
TGTGCCAGCAGTGGACAGGAAAACATTCAGTACTTC
CASSGQENIQYF
>TRBJ2-5|TRBD1|TRBV6-5|-
TGTGCCAGCTCGACAGGGGGCAGAGAGACCCAGTACTTC
CASSTGGRETQYF
>TRBJ2-1|TRBD2|TRBV4-1|-
TGCGCCAGCAGCCAAGATCGACTAGCGGGAGTTTATGAGCAGTTCTTC
CASSQDRLAGVYEQFF
>TRBJ2-2|-|TRBV19|-
TGTGCCAGTAGAGTGGGCACCGGGGAGCTGTTTTTT
CASRVGTGELFF
>TRBJ1-1|-|TRBV27|-
TGTGCCAGCAGGTGGGTCTCGGGGGGGACTGAAGCTTTCTTT
CASRWVSGGTEAFF
>TRBJ1-5|-|TRBV6-1|-
TGTGCCAGCAGTGAATCTCGTGGGTCGGGGTTTGTCACCCTTCCCGGTCATTTT
CASSESRGSGFVTLPGHF
>TRBJ2-7|-|TRBV6-1|-
TGTGCCAGCAGTGAGGCAGATGTCTACGAGCAGTACTTC
CASSEADVYEQYF
>TRBJ2-3|TRBD2|TRBV29-1|-
TGCAGCGTTAAGGCGGGAGACAGCACAGATACGCAGTATTTT
CSVKAGDSTDTQYF
>TRBJ2-3|-|TRBV2|-
TGTGCCAGCAGTACAACTAGCACAGATACGCAGTATTTT
CASSTTSTDTQYF
>TRBJ2-5|TRBD2|TRBV6-5|-
TGTGCCAGCACCTTACTAGCGGGAACTGAGGAGACCCAGTACTTC
CASTLLAGTEETQYF
>TRBJ1-2|TRBD1|TRBV2|-
TGTGCCAGCAGTACTGGACAGGGTTTTTATGGCTACACCTTC
CASSTGQGFYGYTF
>TRBJ1-4|TRBD1|TRBV15|-
TGTGCCACCAGCAGCACCGGGACAGCAGATGAAAAACTGTTTTTT
CATSSTGTADEKLFF
>TRBJ2-2|TRBD2|TRBV5-4|-
TGTGCCAGCAGCCAGATTAGCGGGAGGGCCACCGGGGAGCTGTTTTTT
CASSQISGRATGELFF
>TRBJ2-7|-|TRBV9|once
TGTGCCAGCAGCGCCGGAATGAACTACGAGCAGTACTTC
CASSAGMNYEQYF
>TRBJ2-7|-|TRBV15|-
TGTGCCACCAGCGAAAGATCCTACGAGCAGTACTTC
CATSERSYEQYF
>TRBJ2-1|-|TRBV5-1|-
TGCGCCAGCAGCTTGGAGACTGGAAGGGATGAGCAGTTCTTC
CASSLETGRDEQFF
>TRBJ2-7|-|TRBV29-1|once
TGCAGCGTTGAACTAGACCGTTACGAGCAGTACTTC
CSVELDRYEQYF
>TRBJ2-1|-|TRBV4-3|-
TGCGCCAGCAGCCAAAGCAGATCAGTTTACCATGAGCAGTTCTTC
CASSQSRSVYHEQFF
>TRBJ2-5|TRBD2|TRBV9|-
TGTGCCAGCAGCTCACCGACCGGGACTAGCGTCGGAGAGACCCAGTACTTC
CASSSPTGTSVGETQYF
>TRBJ2-3|TRBD2|TRBV19|-
TGTGCCAGTAGGAAAGCGGGAGACTCCCCAGATACGCAGTATTTT
CASRKAGDSPDTQYF
>TRBJ2-7|-|TRBV9|-
TGTGCCAGCAGCGTAAGGTCCAGCCTGGGCGAGCAGTACTTC
CASSVRSSLGEQYF
>TRBJ2-2|-|TRBV11-2|-
TGTGCCAGCGATCCTTCCGGGGAGCTGTTTTTT
CASDPSGELFF
>TRBJ2-5|-|TRBV7-6|-
TGTGCCAGCAGCTGGGGGGGCGGGAGTACGGAGACCCAGTACTTC
CASSWGGGSTETQYF
>TRBJ2-2|-|TRBV6-5|-
TGTGCCAGCAGAGGGGGTACCGGGGAGCTGTTTTTT
CASRGGTGELFF
>TRBJ1-5|-|TRBV27|-
TGTGCCAGCAGTTTTCCCGATCAGCCCCAGCATTTT
CASSFPDQPQHF
>TRBJ1-1|-|TRBV29-1|-
TGCAGCGTGACAGGTACCTTGAACACTGAAGCTTTCTTT
CSVTGTLNTEAFF
>TRBJ1-1|TRBD1|TRBV6-5|-
TGTGCCAGCAGCCCGGGACAGGGGCTTAACACTGAAGCTTTCTTT
CASSPGQGLNTEAFF
>TRBJ1-4|-|TRBV9|-
TGTGCCAGCAGCGTGTTTGCCGGGGGGTTAAAGAAGACTAATGAAAAACTGTTTTTT
CASSVFAGGLKKTNEKLFF
>TRBJ1-5|-|TRBV28|-
TGTGCCAGCAGTTTTTGGGATCAGCCCCAGCATTTT
CASSFWDQPQHF
>TRBJ2-1|TRBD2|TRBV10-3|once
TGTGCCATCAGTTTGTCGGCGGGAGGTGAGCAGTTCTTC
CAISLSAGGEQFF
>TRBJ2-7|-|TRBV27|-
TGTGCCAGCAGTCCCGTCCCCGACTGGGAGCAGTACTTC
CASSPVPDWEQYF